This T cell receptor beta chain is from a study of blood T cells in healthy people across ages. Regarding the study as a whole: The CMV status of each donor remained undetermined, and this could have confounded shifts in expanded clonotypes.

The CDR3 contains 15 residues. Germline V gene sequence: CDR1 DFQATT, CDR2 SNEGSKA (reference sequence). J was trimmed by 0 bases and V by 3 bases; bases with no gene match: 6. This clonotype was counted only a few times. No antigen is known for it. A second PCR, run for roughly 7 to 11 cycles, used a sample-barcoded 5' primer plus a J-beta primer mix. TCRdb used MiXCR to reprocess the 5' RACE reads, holding one entry per CDR3 protein. This table holds about 640,000 distinct CDR3 sequences, about 53% found once. Sequenced sample: blood. This clonotype was sampled from a man aged 55 to 70 in good health. The chain combines TRBV20-1 with TRBJ2-5; 8 bases agree with TRBD2. The CDR3 region is CSASPLAGNQETQYF. For the CDR3, the DNA is TGCAGTGCTAGTCCTTTAGCGGGGAACCAAGAGACCCAGTACTTC.